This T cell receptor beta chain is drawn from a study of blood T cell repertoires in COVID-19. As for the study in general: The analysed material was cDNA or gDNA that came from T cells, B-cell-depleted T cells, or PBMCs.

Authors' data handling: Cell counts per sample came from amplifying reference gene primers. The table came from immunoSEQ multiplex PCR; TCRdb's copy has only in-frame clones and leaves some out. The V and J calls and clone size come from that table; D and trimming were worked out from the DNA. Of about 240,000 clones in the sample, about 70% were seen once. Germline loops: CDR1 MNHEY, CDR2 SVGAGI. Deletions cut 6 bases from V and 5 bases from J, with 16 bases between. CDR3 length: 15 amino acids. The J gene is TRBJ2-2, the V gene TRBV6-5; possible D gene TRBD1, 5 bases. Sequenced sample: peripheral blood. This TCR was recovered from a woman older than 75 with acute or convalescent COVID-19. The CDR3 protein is CASRLILTETGELFF. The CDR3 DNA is TGTGCCAGCAGACTAATACTGACAGAAACCGGGGAGCTGTTTTTT.